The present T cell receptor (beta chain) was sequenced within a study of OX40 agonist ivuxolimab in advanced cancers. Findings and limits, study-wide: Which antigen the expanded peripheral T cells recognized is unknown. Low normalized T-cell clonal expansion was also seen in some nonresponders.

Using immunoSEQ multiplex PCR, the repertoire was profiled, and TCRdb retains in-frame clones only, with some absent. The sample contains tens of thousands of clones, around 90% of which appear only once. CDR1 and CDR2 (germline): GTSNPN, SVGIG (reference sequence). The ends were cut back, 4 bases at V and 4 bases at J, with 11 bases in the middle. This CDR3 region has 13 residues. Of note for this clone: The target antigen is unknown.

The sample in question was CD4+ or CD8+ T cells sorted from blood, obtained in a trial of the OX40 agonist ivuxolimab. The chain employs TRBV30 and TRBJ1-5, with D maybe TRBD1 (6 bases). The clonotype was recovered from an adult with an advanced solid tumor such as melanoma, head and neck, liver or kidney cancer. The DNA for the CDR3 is TGTGCCTGGAATGGGGGCGGAAATCAGCCCCAGCATTTT. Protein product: CAWNGGGNQPQHF. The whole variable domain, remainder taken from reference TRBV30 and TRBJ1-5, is SQTIHQWPATLVQPVGSPLSLECTVEGTSNPNLYWYRQAAGRGLQLLFYSVGIGQISSEVPQNLSASRPQDRQFILSSKKLLLSDSGFYLCAWNGGGNQPQHFGDGTRLSIL.